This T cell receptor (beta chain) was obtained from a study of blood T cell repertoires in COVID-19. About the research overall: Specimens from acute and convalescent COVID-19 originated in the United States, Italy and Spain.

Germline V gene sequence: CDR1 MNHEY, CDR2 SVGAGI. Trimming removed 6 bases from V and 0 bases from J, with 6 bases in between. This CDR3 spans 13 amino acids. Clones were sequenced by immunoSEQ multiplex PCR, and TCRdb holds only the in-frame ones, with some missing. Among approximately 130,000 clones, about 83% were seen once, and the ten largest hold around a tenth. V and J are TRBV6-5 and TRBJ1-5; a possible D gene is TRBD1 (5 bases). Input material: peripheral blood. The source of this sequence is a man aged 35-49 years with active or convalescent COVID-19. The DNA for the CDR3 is TGTGCCAGCAGGACAGCTAGCAATCAGCCCCAGCATTTT. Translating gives CASRTASNQPQHF.